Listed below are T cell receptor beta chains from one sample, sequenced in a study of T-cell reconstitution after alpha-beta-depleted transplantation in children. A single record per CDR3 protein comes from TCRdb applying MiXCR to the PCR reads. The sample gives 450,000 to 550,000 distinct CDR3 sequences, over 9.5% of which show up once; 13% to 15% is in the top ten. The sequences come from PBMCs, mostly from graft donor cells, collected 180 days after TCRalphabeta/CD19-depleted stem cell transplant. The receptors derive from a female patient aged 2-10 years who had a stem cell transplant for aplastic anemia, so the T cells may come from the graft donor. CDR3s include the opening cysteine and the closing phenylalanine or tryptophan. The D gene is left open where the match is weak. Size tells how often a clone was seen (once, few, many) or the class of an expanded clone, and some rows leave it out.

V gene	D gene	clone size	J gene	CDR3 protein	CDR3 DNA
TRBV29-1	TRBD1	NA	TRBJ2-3	CSVWTGWMDTQYF	TGCAGCGTATGGACAGGGTGGATGGATACGCAGTATTTT
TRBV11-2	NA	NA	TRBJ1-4	CASSTPGTDDEKLFF	TGTGCCAGCAGCACTCCCGGGACCGACGATGAAAAACTGTTTTTT
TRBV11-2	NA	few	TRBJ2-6	CASSFIPGSGANVLTF	TGTGCCAGCAGCTTCATCCCCGGGTCTGGGGCCAACGTCCTGACTTTC
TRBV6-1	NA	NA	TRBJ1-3	CASGETGLSLSGNTIYF	TGTGCCAGCGGAGAGACGGGCTTATCACTCTCTGGAAACACCATATATTTT
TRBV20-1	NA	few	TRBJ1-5	CSAIVANQPQHF	TGCAGTGCTATAGTCGCAAATCAGCCCCAGCATTTT
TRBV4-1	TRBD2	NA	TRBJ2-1	CASSQVGGPGGREKYNEQFF	TGCGCCAGCAGCCAAGTCGGGGGTCCTGGCGGGAGGGAAAAGTACAATGAGCAGTTCTTC
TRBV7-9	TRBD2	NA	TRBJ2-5	CASIPRMASGSRETQYF	TGTGCCAGCATCCCAAGGATGGCTAGCGGGAGTAGAGAGACCCAGTACTTC
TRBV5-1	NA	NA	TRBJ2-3	CASSIGRGHTDTQYF	TGCGCCAGCAGCATCGGCCGGGGGCACACAGATACGCAGTATTTT
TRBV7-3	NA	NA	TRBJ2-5	CASSQKGRETQYF	TGTGCCAGCAGCCAAAAGGGGCGGGAGACCCAGTACTTC
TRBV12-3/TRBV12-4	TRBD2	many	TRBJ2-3	CASRGSGSTDTQYF	TGTGCCAGCAGAGGTAGCGGGAGCACAGATACGCAGTATTTT
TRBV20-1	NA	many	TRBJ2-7	CSARGASRTVISYEQYF	TGCAGTGCTAGAGGGGCCTCGAGGACGGTGATCTCCTACGAGCAGTACTTC
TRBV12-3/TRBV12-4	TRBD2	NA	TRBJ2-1	CASGLFLAAPYNEQFF	TGTGCCAGCGGCCTTTTTCTAGCGGCTCCCTACAATGAGCAGTTCTTC
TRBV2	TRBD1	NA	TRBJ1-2	CASRQDRGGSSYGYTF	TGTGCCAGCCGGCAGGACAGGGGAGGCTCCTCCTATGGCTACACCTTC
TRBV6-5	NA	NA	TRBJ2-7	CASSFKGTYEQYF	TGTGCCAGCAGTTTTAAGGGTACCTACGAGCAGTACTTC
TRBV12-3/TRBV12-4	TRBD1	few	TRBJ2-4	CASSPKPTGVQAKNSQYF	TGTGCCAGCAGTCCGAAACCAACAGGGGTACAGGCCAAAAACAGTCAGTACTTC
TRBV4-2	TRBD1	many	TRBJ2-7	CASSQATGGYEQYF	TGTGCCAGCAGCCAGGCGACAGGGGGATACGAGCAGTACTTC
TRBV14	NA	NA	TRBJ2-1	CASSHRQLPYNEQFF	TGTGCCAGCAGCCACCGACAGCTTCCTTACAATGAGCAGTTCTTC
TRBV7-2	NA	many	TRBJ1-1	CASSLAKNTEAFF	TGTGCCAGCAGCTTAGCAAAGAACACTGAAGCTTTCTTT
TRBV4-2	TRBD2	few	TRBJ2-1	CASSQADTGGGDEQFF	TGTGCCAGCAGCCAAGCTGACACGGGAGGCGGGGATGAGCAGTTCTTC
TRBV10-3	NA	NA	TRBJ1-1	CATTDRTYTEAFF	TGTGCCACCACCGACAGGACATACACTGAAGCTTTCTTT
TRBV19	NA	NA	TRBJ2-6	CASSIDLPGSTGANVLTF	TGTGCCAGTAGTATAGATCTCCCAGGGAGTACTGGGGCCAACGTCCTGACTTTC
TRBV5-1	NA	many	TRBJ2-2	CASRRQANTGELFF	TGCGCCAGCAGGCGACAGGCAAACACCGGGGAGCTGTTTTTT
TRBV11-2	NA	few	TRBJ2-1	CASSATLARKEQFF	TGTGCCAGCAGCGCCACCTTAGCGCGTAAAGAGCAGTTCTTC
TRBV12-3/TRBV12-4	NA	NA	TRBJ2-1	CASSPRGVRNEQFF	TGTGCCAGCAGTCCGAGGGGGGTCAGGAATGAGCAGTTCTTC
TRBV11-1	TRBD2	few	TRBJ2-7	CASSLSWRLAGQFEQYF	TGTGCCAGCAGCCTTAGTTGGAGACTAGCGGGACAGTTCGAGCAGTACTTC
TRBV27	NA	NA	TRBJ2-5	CASSFVGSETQYF	TGTGCCAGCAGTTTTGTAGGGTCGGAGACCCAGTACTTC
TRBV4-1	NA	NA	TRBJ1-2	CASSQDDRGSNYGYTF	TGCGCCAGCAGCCAAGACGACCGGGGAAGTAACTATGGCTACACCTTC